Shown below are 2 T cell receptor beta chains from a single sample sequenced in a study of T cells after posttransplantation cyclophosphamide (TCRdb year 2016). This specimen's treatment or condition label, interpreted: high-dose cyclophosphamide on days +3 and +4 as single-agent GVHD prophylaxis. Busulfan and fludarabine conditioning, a related or unrelated marrow graft, and cyclophosphamide on days +3 and +4 were given to PTCy patients. Library preparation used the immunoSEQ multiplex PCR assay. The source is immuneACCESS, and TCRdb retained only in-frame sequences with V and J called. Part of the clones is not carried over; for the studies checked, unresolved V genes explain less than half of this, and the remainder is unexplained. In this sample the table shows approximately 20,000 clones, roughly 90% of which occur a single time. Jointly, the top ten make up roughly 6.6% of the sample. Sequencing used PBMCs, obtained after allogeneic stem cell transplant with posttransplant cyclophosphamide. These receptors were taken from a female patient in her thirties or forties who received an allogeneic stem cell transplant from a related donor, was CMV-positive, and had no GVHD. After a transplant, the donor of the graft may account for some T cells.

This sequence joins TRBV28 and TRBJ1-5; D is unclear. The CDR3 spans 12 residues. Trimming removed 2 bases from V and 9 bases from J, with 8 bases in between. CDR1 and CDR2 (germline): MDHEN, SYDVKM. CDR3 sequence: CASSLDSRPQHF. The CDR3 DNA sequence: TGTGCCAGCAGTTTAGATAGTCGGCCCCAGCATTTT.

This clone was recorded only once. The genes are TRBV7-9 and TRBJ2-1, with no clear D. This CDR3 comprises 15 residues. V was cut by 1 base and J by 4 bases, with 11 bases left in between. Per the germline V gene, CDR1 is SEHNR and CDR2 is FQNEAQ (reference sequence). The CDR3 sequence: CASSLDGGSYNEQFF. For the CDR3, the DNA is TGTGCCAGCAGCTTAGATGGCGGAAGTTACAATGAGCAGTTCTTC. The full variable domain, with the rest looked up from reference TRBV7-9 and TRBJ2-1, is DTGVSQNPRHKITKRGQNVTFRCDPISEHNRLYWYRQTLGQGPEFLTYFQNEAQLEKSRLLSDRFSAERPKGSFSTLEIQRTEQGDSAMYLCASSLDGGSYNEQFFGPGTRLTVL.